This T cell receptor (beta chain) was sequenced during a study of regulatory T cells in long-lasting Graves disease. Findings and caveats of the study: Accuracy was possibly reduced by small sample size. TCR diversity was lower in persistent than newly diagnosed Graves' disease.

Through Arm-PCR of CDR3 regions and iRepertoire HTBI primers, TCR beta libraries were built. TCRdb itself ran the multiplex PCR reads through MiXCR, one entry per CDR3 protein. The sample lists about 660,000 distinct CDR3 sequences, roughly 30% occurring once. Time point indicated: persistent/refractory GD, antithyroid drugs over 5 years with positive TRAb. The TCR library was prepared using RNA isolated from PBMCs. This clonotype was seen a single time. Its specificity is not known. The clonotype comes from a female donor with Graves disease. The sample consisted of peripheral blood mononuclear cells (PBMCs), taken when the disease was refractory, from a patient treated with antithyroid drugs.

In DNA, the CDR3 is TGTGCCAGCAGCCCCCATTTGACCGGGGAGCTGTTTTTT. Translating gives CASSPHLTGELFF. V and J are TRBV7-7 and TRBJ2-2, with no clear D. Between the trimmed V and J ends, which lost 5 bases and 5 bases, there was a span of 9 bases. The CDR3 contains 13 residues. Germline V gene data show CDR1 as SSHAT and CDR2 as FNYEAQ (reference sequence).